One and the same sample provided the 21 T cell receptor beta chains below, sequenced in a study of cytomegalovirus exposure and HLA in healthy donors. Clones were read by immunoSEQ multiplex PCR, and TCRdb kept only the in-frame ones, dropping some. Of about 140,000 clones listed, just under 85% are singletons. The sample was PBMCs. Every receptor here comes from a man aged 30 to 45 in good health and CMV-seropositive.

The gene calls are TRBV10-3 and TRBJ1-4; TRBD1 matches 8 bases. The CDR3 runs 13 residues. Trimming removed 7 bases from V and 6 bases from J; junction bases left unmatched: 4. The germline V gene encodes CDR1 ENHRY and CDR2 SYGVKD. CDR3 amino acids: CAITSGGDEKLFF. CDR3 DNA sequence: TGTGCCATCACCTCAGGGGGCGATGAAAAACTGTTTTTT.

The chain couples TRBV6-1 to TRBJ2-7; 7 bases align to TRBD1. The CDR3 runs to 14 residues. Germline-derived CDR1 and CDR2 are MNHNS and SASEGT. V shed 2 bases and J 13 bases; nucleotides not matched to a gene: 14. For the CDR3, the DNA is TGTGCCAGCAGTGAAAGATGGCTTGACAGGGCGAGATACTTC. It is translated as CASSERWLDRARYF.

The CDR3 is CASSFLQGGSNQPQHF. The CDR3 DNA sequence: TGTGCCAGCAGTTTCCTACAGGGGGGGAGCAATCAGCCCCAGCATTTT. This chain joins TRBV28 and TRBJ1-5; TRBD1 aligns across 8 bases. This CDR3 contains 16 residues. V shed 3 bases, J shed 1 base, and the junction held 5 bases outside the gene matches. CDR1 is MDHEN and CDR2 is SYDVKM in the germline V gene.

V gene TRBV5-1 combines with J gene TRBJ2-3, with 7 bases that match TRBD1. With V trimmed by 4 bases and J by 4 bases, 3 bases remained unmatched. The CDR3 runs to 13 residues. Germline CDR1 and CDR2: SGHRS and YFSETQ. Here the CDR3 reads CASSLQGPDTQYF. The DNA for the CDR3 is TGCGCCAGCAGCCTACAGGGGCCAGATACGCAGTATTTT. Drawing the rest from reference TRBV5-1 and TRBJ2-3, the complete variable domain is KAGVTQTPRYLIKTRGQQVTLSCSPISGHRSVSWYQQTPGQGLQFLFEYFSETQRNKGNFPGRFSGRQFSNSRSEMNVSTLELGDSALYLCASSLQGPDTQYFGPGTRLTVL.

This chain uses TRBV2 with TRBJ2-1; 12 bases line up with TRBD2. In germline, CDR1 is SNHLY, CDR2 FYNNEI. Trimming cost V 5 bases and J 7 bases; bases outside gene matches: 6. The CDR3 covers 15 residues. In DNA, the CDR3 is TGTGCCAGCAGTCTAGCGGGAGGGCCTCAAAATGAGCAGTTCTTC. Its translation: CASSLAGGPQNEQFF.

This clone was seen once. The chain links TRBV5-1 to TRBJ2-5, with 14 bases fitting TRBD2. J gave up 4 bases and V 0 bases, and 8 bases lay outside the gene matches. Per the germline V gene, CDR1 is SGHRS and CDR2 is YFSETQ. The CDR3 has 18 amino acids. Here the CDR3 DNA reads TGCGCCAGCAGCTTGGGGGGACTAGCGGGAGCTTTCGGAGAGACCCAGTACTTC. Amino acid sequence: CASSLGGLAGAFGETQYF.

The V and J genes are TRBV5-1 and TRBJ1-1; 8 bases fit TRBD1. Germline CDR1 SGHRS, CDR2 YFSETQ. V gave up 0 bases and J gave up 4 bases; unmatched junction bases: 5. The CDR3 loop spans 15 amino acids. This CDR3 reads CASSLVQGAGTEAFF. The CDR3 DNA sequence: TGCGCCAGCAGCTTGGTTCAGGGGGCGGGCACTGAAGCTTTCTTT.

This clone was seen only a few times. CDR3 sequence (DNA): TGTGCCAGCAGCACCGATAGGGGTGAAGCTTTCTTT. It specifies CASSTDRGEAFF. The chain couples TRBV9 to TRBJ1-1; D is possibly TRBD1 (5 bases). Trimming took 4 bases from V and 7 from J, leaving 11 bases between them. CDR3 length: 12 amino acids. The germline V gene encodes CDR1 SGDLS and CDR2 YYNGEE.

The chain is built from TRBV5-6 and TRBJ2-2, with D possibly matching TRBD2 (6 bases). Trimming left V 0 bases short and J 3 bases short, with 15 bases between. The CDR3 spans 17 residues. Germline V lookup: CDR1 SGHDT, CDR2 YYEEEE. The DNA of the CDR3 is TGTGCCAGCAGCTTGGACCTCAGCGGGTCCTACACCGGGGAGCTGTTTTTT. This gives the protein CASSLDLSGSYTGELFF.

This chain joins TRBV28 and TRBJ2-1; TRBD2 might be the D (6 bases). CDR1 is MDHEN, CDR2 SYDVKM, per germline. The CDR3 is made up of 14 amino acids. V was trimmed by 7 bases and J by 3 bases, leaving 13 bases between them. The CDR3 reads CASIPGLDYNEQFF. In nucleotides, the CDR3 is TGTGCCAGCATTCCGGGACTGGACTACAATGAGCAGTTCTTC.

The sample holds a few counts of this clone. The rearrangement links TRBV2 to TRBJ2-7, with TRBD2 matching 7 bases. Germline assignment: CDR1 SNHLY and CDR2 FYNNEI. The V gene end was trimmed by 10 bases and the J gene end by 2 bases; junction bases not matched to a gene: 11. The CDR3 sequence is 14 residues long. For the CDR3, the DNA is TGTGCCATATCGAGGGCTAGCGGAACCTACGAGCAGTACTTC. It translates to CAISRASGTYEQYF.

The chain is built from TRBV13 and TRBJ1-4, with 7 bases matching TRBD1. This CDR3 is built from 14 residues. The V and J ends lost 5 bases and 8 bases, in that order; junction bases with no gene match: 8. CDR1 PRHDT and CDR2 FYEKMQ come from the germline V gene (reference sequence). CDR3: CASSLTGLGEKLFF. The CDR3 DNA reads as TGTGCCAGCAGCCTGACAGGGTTAGGGGAAAAACTGTTTTTT.

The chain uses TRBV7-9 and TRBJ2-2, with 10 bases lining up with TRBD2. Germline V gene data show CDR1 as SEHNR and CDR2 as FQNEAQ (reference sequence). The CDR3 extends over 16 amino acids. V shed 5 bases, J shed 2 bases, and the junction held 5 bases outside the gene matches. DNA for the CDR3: TGTGCCAGCAGCCGCGGGACTAGCGAAAACACCGGGGAGCTGTTTTTT. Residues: CASSRGTSENTGELFF. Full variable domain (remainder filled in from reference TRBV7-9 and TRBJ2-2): DTGVSQNPRHKITKRGQNVTFRCDPISEHNRLYWYRQTLGQGPEFLTYFQNEAQLEKSRLLSDRFSAERPKGSFSTLEIQRTEQGDSAMYLCASSRGTSENTGELFFGEGSRLTVL.

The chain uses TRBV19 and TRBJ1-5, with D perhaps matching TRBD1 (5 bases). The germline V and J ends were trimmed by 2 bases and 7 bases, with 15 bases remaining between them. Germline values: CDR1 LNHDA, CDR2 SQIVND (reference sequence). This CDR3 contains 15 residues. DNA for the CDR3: TGTGCCAGTAGTATATGGGGGGGTCTTGGCCAGCCCCAGCATTTT. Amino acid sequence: CASSIWGGLGQPQHF.

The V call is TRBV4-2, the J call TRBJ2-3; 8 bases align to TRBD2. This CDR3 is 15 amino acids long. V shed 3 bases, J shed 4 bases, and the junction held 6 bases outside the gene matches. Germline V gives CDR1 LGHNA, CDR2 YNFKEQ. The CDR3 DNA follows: TGTGCCAGCAGCCATGATAGCGGGACGTCAGATACGCAGTATTTT. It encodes CASSHDSGTSDTQYF.

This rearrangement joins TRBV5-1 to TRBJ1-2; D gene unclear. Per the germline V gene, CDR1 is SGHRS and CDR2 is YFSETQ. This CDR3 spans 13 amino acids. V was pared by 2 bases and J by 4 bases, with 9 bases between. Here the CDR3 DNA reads TGCGCCAGCAGCTTAGAGAGCCTCTATGGCTACACCTTC. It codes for CASSLESLYGYTF.

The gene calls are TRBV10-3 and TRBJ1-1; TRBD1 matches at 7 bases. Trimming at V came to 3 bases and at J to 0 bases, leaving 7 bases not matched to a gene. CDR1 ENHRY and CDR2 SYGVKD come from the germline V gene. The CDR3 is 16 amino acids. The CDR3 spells CAISDTLQGMNTEAFF. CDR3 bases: TGTGCCATCAGTGACACCCTACAGGGGATGAACACTGAAGCTTTCTTT.

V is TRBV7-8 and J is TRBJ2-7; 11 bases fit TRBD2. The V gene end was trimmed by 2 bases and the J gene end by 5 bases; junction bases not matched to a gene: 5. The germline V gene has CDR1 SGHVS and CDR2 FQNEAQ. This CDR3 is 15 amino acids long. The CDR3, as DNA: TGTGCCAGCAGCTTAACTAGCGGGAGTATCCACGAGCAGTACTTC. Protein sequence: CASSLTSGSIHEQYF.

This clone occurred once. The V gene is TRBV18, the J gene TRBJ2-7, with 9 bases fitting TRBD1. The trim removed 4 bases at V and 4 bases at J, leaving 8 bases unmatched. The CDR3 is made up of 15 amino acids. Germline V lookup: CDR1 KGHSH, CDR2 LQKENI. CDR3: CASSRTGAGVYEQYF. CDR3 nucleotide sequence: TGTGCCAGCTCACGGACAGGGGCCGGAGTATACGAGCAGTACTTC.

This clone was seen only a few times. The CDR3 nucleotides read TGCAACATGCGGCCACTAGCGGGGGGGCGAGTGACCCAGTACTTC. Its protein product is CNMRPLAGGRVTQYF. V and J are TRBV10-1 and TRBJ2-5, with 13 bases matching TRBD2. Germline CDR1 WNHNN, CDR2 SYGVQD (reference sequence). This CDR3 has 15 residues.

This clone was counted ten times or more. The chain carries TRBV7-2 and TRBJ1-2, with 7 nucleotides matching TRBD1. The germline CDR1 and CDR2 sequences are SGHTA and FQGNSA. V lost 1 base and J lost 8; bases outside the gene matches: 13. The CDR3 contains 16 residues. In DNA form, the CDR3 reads TGTGCCAGCAGCTTAGATCGAGAGACAGGGCTGATGGGCTACACCTTC. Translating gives CASSLDRETGLMGYTF.